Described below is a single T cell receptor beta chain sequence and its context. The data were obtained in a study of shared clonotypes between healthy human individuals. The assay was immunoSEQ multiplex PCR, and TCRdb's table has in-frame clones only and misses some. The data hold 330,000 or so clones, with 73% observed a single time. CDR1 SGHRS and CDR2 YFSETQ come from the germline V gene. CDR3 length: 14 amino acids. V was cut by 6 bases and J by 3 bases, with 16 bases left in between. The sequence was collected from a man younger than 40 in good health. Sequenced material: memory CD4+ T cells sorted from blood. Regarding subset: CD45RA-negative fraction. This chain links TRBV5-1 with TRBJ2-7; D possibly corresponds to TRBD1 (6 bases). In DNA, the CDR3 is TGCGCCAGCACCCAGACAGGCCAAGGCTACGAGCAGTACTTC. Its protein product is CASTQTGQGYEQYF. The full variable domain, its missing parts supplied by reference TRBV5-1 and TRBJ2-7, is KAGVTQTPRYLIKTRGQQVTLSCSPISGHRSVSWYQQTPGQGLQFLFEYFSETQRNKGNFPGRFSGRQFSNSRSEMNVSTLELGDSALYLCASTQTGQGYEQYFGPGTRLTVT.